These 23 T cell receptor beta chains originate from one sample sequenced in a study of blood T cell repertoires in COVID-19. Here immunoSEQ multiplex PCR was the method, and the copy in TCRdb shows in-frame clones only, minus some. Of 200,000 or so clones in the sample, roughly four fifths were seen once. Sequencing was carried out using peripheral blood. Source of these receptors: a woman in her thirties who had recovered from COVID-19.

Concerning this clone: Other DNA sequences in the sample encode the same CDR3. The rearrangement uses TRBV28 and TRBJ1-2, with D unresolved. This CDR3 is 11 amino acids long. Germline V gene lookup returns CDR1 MDHEN and CDR2 SYDVKM. V was pared by 4 bases and J by 5 bases, with 5 bases between. The CDR3 region has the DNA TGTGCCAGCAGTTCTAGATATGGCTACACCTTC. Residues: CASSSRYGYTF.

V is TRBV25-1 and J is TRBJ2-7, with a possible D match to TRBD2 (5 bases). The CDR3 totals 13 residues. Germline assignment: CDR1 MGHDK and CDR2 SYGVNS. V lost 7 bases and J lost 6, with 16 bases in between. The CDR3 here is CASKVGVGTEQYF. In DNA, the CDR3 is TGTGCCAGCAAGGTGGGAGTAGGCACCGAGCAGTACTTC.

The rearrangement joins TRBV6-5 to TRBJ2-7; TRBD1 matches at 7 bases. CDR3 length: 13 residues. Unmatched junction bases numbered 7, after V lost 6 bases and J lost 5 bases. Germline-derived CDR1 and CDR2 are MNHEY and SVGAGI. CDR3 sequence: CASSRNQGDEQYF. CDR3 nucleotide sequence: TGTGCCAGCAGCCGGAACCAGGGGGACGAGCAGTACTTC.

The gene calls are TRBV6-6 and TRBJ2-2, with TRBD2 matching 10 bases. The junction had 7 bases not matched to a gene; V was cut back by 6 bases and J by 6 bases. Germline V gene sequence: CDR1 MNHNY, CDR2 SVGAGI (reference sequence). This CDR3 region has 15 residues. The DNA of the CDR3 is TGTGCCAGCAGGAACCTAGCGGGGGTGGCCGGGGAGCTGTTTTTT. Residues: CASRNLAGVAGELFF.

The chain has TRBV7-9 and TRBJ2-7; no clear D. CDR3 length: 11 residues. V was trimmed by 5 bases and J by 6 bases, leaving 8 bases between them. The V gene's germline CDR1 is SEHNR and CDR2 FQNEAQ (reference sequence). For the CDR3, the DNA is TGTGCCAGCAGCCCACACCGCGAGCAGTACTTC. Its translation is CASSPHREQYF.

The V call is TRBV11-2, the J call TRBJ1-4; D may be TRBD1 (5 bases). Trimming stripped 5 bases from V and 2 bases from J, with 18 bases between. CDR1 is SGHAT, CDR2 FQNNGV, per germline. This CDR3 contains 17 residues. CDR3 loop: CASSPQTPGMTNEKLFF. CDR3 in DNA: TGTGCCAGCAGCCCCCAAACCCCAGGGATGACTAATGAAAAACTGTTTTTT.

The genes are TRBV5-6 and TRBJ1-6, with D unresolved. Germline V gene data show CDR1 as SGHDT and CDR2 as YYEEEE. The ends were cut back, 1 base at V and 5 bases at J, with 10 bases in the middle. The length of the CDR3 is 15 residues. The CDR3 sequence is CASSLYRGDNSPLHF. In DNA form, the CDR3 reads TGTGCCAGCAGCTTGTACCGGGGAGATAATTCACCCCTCCACTTT. The entire variable domain, with the rest obtained from reference TRBV5-6 and TRBJ1-6, is as follows: DAGVTQSPTHLIKTRGQQVTLRCSPKSGHDTVSWYQQALGQGPQFIFQYYEEEERQRGNFPDRFSGHQFPNYSSELNVNALLLGDSALYLCASSLYRGDNSPLHFGNGTRLTVT.

The chain links TRBV6-5 to TRBJ2-1, with a tentative D call TRBD2 (6 bases). Trimming stripped 2 bases from V and 10 bases from J, with 18 bases between. CDR1 MNHEY and CDR2 SVGAGI come from the germline V gene. The CDR3 has 15 amino acids. The CDR3 region has the DNA TGTGCCAGCAGTTACGACGGGAGCGGGCTGGGGGAGCAGTTCTTC. This sequence encodes CASSYDGSGLGEQFF.

The chain has TRBV10-3 and TRBJ2-7, with TRBD1 matching 11 bases. The germline V gene encodes CDR1 ENHRY and CDR2 SYGVKD. The ends lost 3 bases at V and 8 bases at J; junction bases unmatched: 6. The CDR3 has 14 residues. CDR3 bases: TGTGCCATCAGTGACAGGACAGGGGGCAGGCAGCAGTACTTC. Its protein product is CAISDRTGGRQQYF.

The gene calls are TRBV29-1 and TRBJ2-7; maybe TRBD2 (6 bases). Germline loops: CDR1 SQVTM, CDR2 ANQGSEA. Trimming took 6 bases from V and 4 from J, leaving 16 bases between them. The CDR3 has 13 residues. CDR3 nucleotides: TGCAGCGTCAAGACTAGTGGGCTGTACGAGCAGTACTTC. This translates into CSVKTSGLYEQYF.

The chain recombines TRBV6-2 or TRBV6-3 with TRBJ2-7, with a weak D call TRBD2 (5 bases). Germline V gene sequence: CDR1 MNHEY, CDR2 SVGEGT. The CDR3 is 14 residues long. Deletions cut 4 bases from V and 5 bases from J, with 15 bases between. CDR3 coding DNA: TGTGCCAGCAGTTTTGCGGGCCCTCTGCACGAGCAGTACTTC. Protein product: CASSFAGPLHEQYF.

V and J are TRBV5-1 and TRBJ2-1; D call uncertain. Germline values: CDR1 SGHRS, CDR2 YFSETQ. Trimming removed 2 bases at V and 8 bases at J, with 8 bases between. CDR3 size: 12 residues. The CDR3 spells CASSFLEDEQFF. Written as DNA, the CDR3 is TGCGCCAGCAGCTTCTTAGAGGATGAGCAGTTCTTC.

The V and J genes are TRBV28 and TRBJ1-5; the D gene is possibly TRBD1 (6 bases). Deletions cut 6 bases from V and 0 bases from J, with 9 bases between. Germline CDR1 MDHEN, CDR2 SYDVKM. This CDR3 has 14 amino acids. The CDR3 region is CASSWTVSNQPQHF. The CDR3 bases are TGTGCCAGCAGCTGGACAGTTAGCAATCAGCCCCAGCATTTT.

V is TRBV4-2 and J is TRBJ2-2; 7 bases map to TRBD1. Germline V gene data show CDR1 as LGHNA and CDR2 as YNFKEQ. The CDR3 length is 15 residues. The ends lost 1 base at V and 9 bases at J; junction bases unmatched: 8. The CDR3 is CASSQASTGVRELFF. CDR3 nucleotides: TGTGCCAGCAGCCAAGCGTCCACAGGGGTGCGGGAGCTGTTTTTT.

In its sample, this clone was seen once. V gene TRBV14 combines with J gene TRBJ1-5; 9 bases align to TRBD1. The CDR3 contains 13 residues. Germline CDR1 reads SGHDN; CDR2 reads FVKESK. With V trimmed by 4 bases and J by 9 bases, 4 bases remained unmatched. CDR3 coding DNA: TGTGCCAGCAGCCTTGGGACAGGGTCGCCCCAGCATTTT. Its protein product is CASSLGTGSPQHF.

The CDR3: CASSTLAGSYNEQFF. In DNA, the CDR3 is TGTGCCAGTAGTACTTTAGCGGGTTCCTACAATGAGCAGTTCTTC. V and J are TRBV19 and TRBJ2-1; TRBD2 aligns across 7 bases. Germline-derived CDR1 and CDR2 are LNHDA and SQIVND (reference sequence). The trim removed 4 bases at V and 1 base at J, leaving 4 bases unmatched. There are 15 residues in the CDR3.

J is TRBJ2-1 and V is TRBV7-9, with TRBD2 as a possible D gene (6 bases). Per the germline V gene, CDR1 is SEHNR and CDR2 is FQNEAQ (reference sequence). The CDR3 runs to 12 residues. Trimming removed 3 bases from V and 6 bases from J, with 6 bases in between. The CDR3 reads CASSFSGNEQFF. For the CDR3, the DNA is TGTGCCAGCAGCTTTAGCGGCAATGAGCAGTTCTTC.

V gene TRBV5-1 combines with J gene TRBJ2-2; 10 positions agree with TRBD1. Losses at the gene ends were 2 bases for V and 4 bases for J; bases not matched to a gene: 5. In germline, CDR1 is SGHRS, CDR2 YFSETQ. CDR3 length: 16 amino acids. CDR3 in DNA: TGCGCCAGCAGCTTCGGGGGACAGGGGTCCACCGGGGAGCTGTTTTTT. Its translation is CASSFGGQGSTGELFF.

This CDR3 reads CATSSGAVAGDGYEQYF. The CDR3 region has the DNA TGTGCCACCAGCAGCGGGGCTGTAGCGGGAGATGGGTACGAGCAGTACTTC. The V gene is TRBV15, the J gene TRBJ2-7; 9 bases align to TRBD2. This CDR3 has 17 residues. The ends lost 3 bases at V and 4 bases at J; junction bases unmatched: 13. Germline V lookup: CDR1 LNHNV, CDR2 YYDKDF (reference sequence).

This chain uses TRBV21-1 with TRBJ1-5; the D call TRBD1 from the table was never checked on the DNA. TRBV21-1 constitutes a pseudogene. The CDR3 has 15 amino acids. The CDR3 loop is CASRDRVLSNQPQHF. CDR3 sequence (DNA): TGTGCCAGCAGGGACAGGGTCCTTAGCAATCAGCCCCAGCATTTT.

This clone was seen a few times. The V call is TRBV7-9, the J call TRBJ2-1; 10 bases are shared with TRBD1. The junction had 5 bases not matched to a gene; V was cut back by 5 bases and J by 4 bases. The CDR3 extends over 15 amino acids. Per the germline V gene, CDR1 is SEHNR and CDR2 is FQNEAQ (reference sequence). Here the CDR3 reads CASSRGQGVYNEQFF. The CDR3 DNA sequence: TGTGCCAGCAGCAGAGGACAGGGGGTATACAATGAGCAGTTCTTC.

The gene calls are TRBV25-1 and TRBJ1-3, with 9 bases aligning to TRBD1. V trimming: 3 bases; J trimming: 2 bases; junction bases outside the gene matches: 5. In germline, CDR1 is MGHDK, CDR2 SYGVNS. The CDR3 length is 16 residues. The CDR3 DNA is TGTGCCAGCAGTGAGAGGCGGACAGGGGCTGGAAACACCATATATTTT. Protein sequence: CASSERRTGAGNTIYF.

CDR3 nucleotides: TGTGCCAGCAGTCCTTGGACAGGGGACAGCTCTGGAAACACCATATATTTT. Translating gives CASSPWTGDSSGNTIYF. The rearrangement links TRBV28 to TRBJ1-3; TRBD1 agrees at 9 bases. The CDR3 covers 17 residues. The germline gives CDR1 MDHEN, CDR2 SYDVKM. Trimming at V came to 5 bases and at J to 0 bases, leaving 8 bases not matched to a gene.